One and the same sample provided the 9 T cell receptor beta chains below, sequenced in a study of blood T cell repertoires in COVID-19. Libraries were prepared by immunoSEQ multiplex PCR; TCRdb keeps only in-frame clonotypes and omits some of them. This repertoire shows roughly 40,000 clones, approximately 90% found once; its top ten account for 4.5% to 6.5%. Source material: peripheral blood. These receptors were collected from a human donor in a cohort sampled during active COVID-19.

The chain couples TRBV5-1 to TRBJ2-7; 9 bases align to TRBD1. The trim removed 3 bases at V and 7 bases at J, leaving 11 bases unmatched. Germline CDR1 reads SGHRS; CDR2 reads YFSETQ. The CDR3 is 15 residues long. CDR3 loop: CASSSTGGATQEQYF. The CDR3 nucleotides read TGCGCCAGCAGCTCCACAGGGGGCGCGACGCAGGAGCAGTACTTC.

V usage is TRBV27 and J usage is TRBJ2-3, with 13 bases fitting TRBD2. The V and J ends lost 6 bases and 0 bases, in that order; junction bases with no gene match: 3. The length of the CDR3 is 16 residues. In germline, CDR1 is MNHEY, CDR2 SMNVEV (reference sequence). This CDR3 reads CASRGLAGESTDTQYF. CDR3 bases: TGTGCCAGCAGAGGACTAGCGGGGGAGAGCACAGATACGCAGTATTTT.

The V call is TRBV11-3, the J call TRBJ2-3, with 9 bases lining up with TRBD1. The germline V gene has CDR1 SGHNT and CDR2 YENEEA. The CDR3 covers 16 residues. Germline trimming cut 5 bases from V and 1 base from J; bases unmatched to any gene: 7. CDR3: CASSHRGPYRTDTQYF. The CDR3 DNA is TGTGCCAGCAGCCACAGGGGGCCCTACCGCACAGATACGCAGTATTTT.

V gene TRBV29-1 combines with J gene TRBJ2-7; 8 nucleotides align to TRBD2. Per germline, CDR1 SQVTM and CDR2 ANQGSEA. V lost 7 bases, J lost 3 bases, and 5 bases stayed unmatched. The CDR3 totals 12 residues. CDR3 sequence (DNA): TGCAGCGCTGGGGGGACTAGCTACGAGCAGTACTTC. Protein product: CSAGGTSYEQYF.

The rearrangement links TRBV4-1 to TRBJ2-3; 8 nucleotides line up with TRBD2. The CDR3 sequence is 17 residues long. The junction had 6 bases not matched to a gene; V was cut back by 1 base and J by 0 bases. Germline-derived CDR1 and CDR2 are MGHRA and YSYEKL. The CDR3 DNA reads TGCGCCAGCAGCCAAGGACTACGGGGGGGTAGCACAGATACGCAGTATTTT. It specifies CASSQGLRGGSTDTQYF.

The DNA of the CDR3 is TGTGCCAGCAGCCAAGAGGGCAGTACAAACATTCAGTACTTC. This sequence encodes CASSQEGSTNIQYF. J is TRBJ2-4 and V is TRBV4-2; no clear D. Trimming cost V 0 bases and J 6 bases, with 9 bases left between them. Germline lookup yields CDR1 LGHNA and CDR2 YNFKEQ. The CDR3 is 14 residues long.

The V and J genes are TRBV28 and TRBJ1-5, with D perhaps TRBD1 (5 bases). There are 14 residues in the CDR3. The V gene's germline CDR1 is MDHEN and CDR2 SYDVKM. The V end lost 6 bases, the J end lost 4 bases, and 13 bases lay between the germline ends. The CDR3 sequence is CASRESGGNQPQHF. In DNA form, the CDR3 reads TGTGCCAGCAGGGAGTCCGGGGGAAATCAGCCCCAGCATTTT. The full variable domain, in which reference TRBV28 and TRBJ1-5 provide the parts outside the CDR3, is DVKVTQSSRYLVKRTGEKVFLECVQDMDHENMFWYRQDPGLGLRLIYFSYDVKMKEKGDIPEGYSVSREKKERFSLILESASTNQTSMYLCASRESGGNQPQHFGDGTRLSIL.

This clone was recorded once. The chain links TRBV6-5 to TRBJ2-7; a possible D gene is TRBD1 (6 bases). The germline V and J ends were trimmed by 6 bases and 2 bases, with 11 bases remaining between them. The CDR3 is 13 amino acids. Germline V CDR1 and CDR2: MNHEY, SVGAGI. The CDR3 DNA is TGTGCCAGCAGAATGACAGGAGCCTACGAGCAGTACTTC. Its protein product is CASRMTGAYEQYF.

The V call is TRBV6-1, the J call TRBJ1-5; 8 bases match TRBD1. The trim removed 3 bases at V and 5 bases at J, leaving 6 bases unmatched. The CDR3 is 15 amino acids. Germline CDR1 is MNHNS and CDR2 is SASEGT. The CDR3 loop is CASSDSGTGYQPQHF. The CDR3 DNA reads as TGTGCCAGCAGTGATTCCGGGACAGGTTATCAGCCCCAGCATTTT.